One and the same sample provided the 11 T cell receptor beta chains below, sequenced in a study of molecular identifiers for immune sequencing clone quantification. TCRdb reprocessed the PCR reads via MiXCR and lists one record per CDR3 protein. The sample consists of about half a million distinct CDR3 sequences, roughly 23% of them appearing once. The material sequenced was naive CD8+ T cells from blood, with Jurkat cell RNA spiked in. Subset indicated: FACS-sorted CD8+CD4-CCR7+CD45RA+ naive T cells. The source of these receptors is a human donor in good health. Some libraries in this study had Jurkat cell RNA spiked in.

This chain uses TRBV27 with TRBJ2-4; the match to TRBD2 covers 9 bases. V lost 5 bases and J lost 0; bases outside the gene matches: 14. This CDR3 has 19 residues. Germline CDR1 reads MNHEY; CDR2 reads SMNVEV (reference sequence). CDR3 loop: CASSPTVNSGSLAKNIQYF. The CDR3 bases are TGTGCCAGCAGTCCGACCGTTAATAGCGGGAGTCTAGCCAAAAACATTCAGTACTTC.

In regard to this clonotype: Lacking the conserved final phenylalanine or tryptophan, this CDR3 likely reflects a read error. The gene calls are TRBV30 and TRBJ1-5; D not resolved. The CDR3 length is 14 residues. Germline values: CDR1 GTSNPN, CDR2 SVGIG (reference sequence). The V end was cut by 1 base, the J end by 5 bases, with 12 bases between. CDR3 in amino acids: CAWSDLRDDQPQHS. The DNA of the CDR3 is TGTGCCTGGAGTGATCTAAGGGATGATCAGCCCCAGCATTCT.

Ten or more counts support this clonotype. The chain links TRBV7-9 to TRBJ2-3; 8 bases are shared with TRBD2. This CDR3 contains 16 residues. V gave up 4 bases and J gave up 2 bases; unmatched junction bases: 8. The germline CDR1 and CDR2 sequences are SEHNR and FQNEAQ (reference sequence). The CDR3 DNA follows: TGTGCCAGCAGCTGGCAAGGGACTAGAGACACAGATACGCAGTATTTT. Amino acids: CASSWQGTRDTDTQYF.

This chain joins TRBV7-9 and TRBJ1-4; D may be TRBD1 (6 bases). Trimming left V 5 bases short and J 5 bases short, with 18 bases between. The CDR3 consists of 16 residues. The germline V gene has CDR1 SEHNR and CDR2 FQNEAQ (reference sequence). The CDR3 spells CASSPPGGLANEKLFF. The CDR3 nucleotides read TGTGCCAGCAGCCCCCCCGGGGGGCTAGCCAATGAAAAACTGTTTTTT.

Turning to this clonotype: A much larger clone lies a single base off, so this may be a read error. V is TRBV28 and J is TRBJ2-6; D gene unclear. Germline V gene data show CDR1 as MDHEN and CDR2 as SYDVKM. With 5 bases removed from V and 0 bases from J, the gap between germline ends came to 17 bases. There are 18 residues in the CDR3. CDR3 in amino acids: CASSPAGPRISGANVLTF. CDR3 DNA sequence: TGTGCCAGCAGTCCGGCAGGCCCACGTATCTCTGGGGCCAACGTCCTGACTTTC.

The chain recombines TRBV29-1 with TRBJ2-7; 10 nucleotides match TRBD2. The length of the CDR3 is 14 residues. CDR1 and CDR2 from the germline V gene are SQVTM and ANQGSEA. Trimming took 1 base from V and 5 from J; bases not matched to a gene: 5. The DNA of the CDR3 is TGCAGCGTTGAAGGTCTAGCGGGAGTCCACGAGCAGTACTTC. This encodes CSVEGLAGVHEQYF.

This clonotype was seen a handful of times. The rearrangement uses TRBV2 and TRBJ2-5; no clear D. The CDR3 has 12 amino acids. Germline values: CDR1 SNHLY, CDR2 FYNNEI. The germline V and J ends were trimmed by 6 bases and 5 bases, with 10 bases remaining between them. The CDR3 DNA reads TGTGCCAGCAGCTGGGGTACGGAGACCCAGTACTTC. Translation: CASSWGTETQYF.

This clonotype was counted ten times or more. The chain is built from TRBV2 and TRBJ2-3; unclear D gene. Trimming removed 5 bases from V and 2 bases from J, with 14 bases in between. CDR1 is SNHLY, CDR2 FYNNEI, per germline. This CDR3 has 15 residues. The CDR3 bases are TGTGCCAGCAGTCAAGTGGAGACAAACACAGATACGCAGTATTTT. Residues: CASSQVETNTDTQYF.

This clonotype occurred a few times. CDR3 sequence reads: CASSIPGQGFYEQYF. CDR3 DNA sequence: TGTGCCAGCAGTATCCCGGGACAGGGATTCTACGAGCAGTACTTC. The chain combines TRBV27 with TRBJ2-7, with TRBD1 identical over 9 bases. The CDR3 is made up of 15 amino acids. CDR1 is MNHEY and CDR2 is SMNVEV in the germline V gene (reference sequence). Trimming cost V 5 bases and J 3 bases; bases outside gene matches: 8.

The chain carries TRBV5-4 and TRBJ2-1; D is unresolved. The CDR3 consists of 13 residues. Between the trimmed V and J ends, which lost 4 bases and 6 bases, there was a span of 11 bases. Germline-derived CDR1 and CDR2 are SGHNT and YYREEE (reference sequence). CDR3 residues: CASSPRYSNEQFF. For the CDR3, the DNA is TGTGCCAGCAGCCCTCGTTATTCCAATGAGCAGTTCTTC.

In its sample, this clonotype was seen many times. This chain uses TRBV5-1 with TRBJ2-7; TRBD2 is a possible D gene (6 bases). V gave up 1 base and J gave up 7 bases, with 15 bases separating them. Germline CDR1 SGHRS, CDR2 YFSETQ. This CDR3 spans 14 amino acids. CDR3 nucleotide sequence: TGCGCCAGCAGCTTGAACACGGGAGATCGGGAGCAGTACTTC. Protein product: CASSLNTGDREQYF.